These 14 T cell receptor beta chains originate from one sample sequenced in a study of cytomegalovirus exposure and HLA in healthy donors. Both 60 Vbeta primers and 13 Jbeta primers went into the PCR. Sequenced by immunoSEQ multiplex PCR; TCRdb stores in-frame clones only, minus some. In total, the table holds about 150,000 clones. Sequencing input: PBMCs. These receptors all come from a woman aged 50 to 60 in good health and CMV-seronegative.

The chain recombines TRBV13 with TRBJ2-5, with a possible D match to TRBD2 (7 bases). The V end lost 6 bases, the J end lost 5 bases, and 16 bases lay between the germline ends. The CDR3 spans 14 residues. Looked up from germline, CDR1 is PRHDT and CDR2 is FYEKMQ (reference sequence). CDR3 loop: CASSSAGAGETQYF. DNA for the CDR3: TGTGCCAGCAGTTCTGCGGGGGCCGGGGAGACCCAGTACTTC.

Here the CDR3 reads CAWSNIRDRASYEQYF. CDR3 coding DNA: TGTGCCTGGAGTAACATCCGGGACAGGGCCTCCTACGAGCAGTACTTC. The rearrangement joins TRBV30 to TRBJ2-7; 9 bases line up with TRBD1. Germline CDR1 is GTSNPN and CDR2 is SVGIG (reference sequence). Trimming removed 2 bases from V and 0 bases from J; junction bases left unmatched: 8. CDR3 size: 16 residues.

J is TRBJ1-1 and V is TRBV5-1; perhaps TRBD1 as D (5 bases). V shed 3 bases and J shed 8 bases, with 11 bases lying between them. The CDR3 covers 12 residues. Germline-derived CDR1 and CDR2 are SGHRS and YFSETQ. The CDR3 region has the DNA TGCGCCAGCAGCTCCGGACAAAACGAAGCTTTCTTT. Amino acids: CASSSGQNEAFF.

The genes are TRBV2 and TRBJ1-5; 8 nucleotides align to TRBD1. Germline V gives CDR1 SNHLY, CDR2 FYNNEI. The CDR3 spans 17 residues. Trimming cost V 3 bases and J 1 base; bases outside gene matches: 8. CDR3 loop: CASSDPRGRRSNQPQHF. The DNA of the CDR3 is TGTGCCAGCAGTGATCCCAGGGGGCGACGCAGCAATCAGCCCCAGCATTTT.

The chain joins TRBV19 to TRBJ2-3; TRBD1 matches 8 bases. CDR3 size: 14 residues. V gave up 7 bases and J gave up 3 bases; unmatched junction bases: 6. Germline values: CDR1 LNHDA, CDR2 SQIVND (reference sequence). The CDR3 nucleotides read TGTGCCAGTACTCCCGGACAGGGAACAGATACGCAGTATTTT. It specifies CASTPGQGTDTQYF.

CDR3 in amino acids: CASSQAPRRGLADVRPYEQYF. The CDR3 DNA follows: TGTGCCAGCAGCCAAGCACCCCGGCGGGGACTAGCGGACGTACGGCCGTACGAGCAGTACTTC. The chain is built from TRBV4-2 and TRBJ2-7; 11 nucleotides align to TRBD2. The CDR3 contains 21 residues. Germline CDR1 is LGHNA and CDR2 is YNFKEQ. J lost 4 bases, V lost 1 base, and 21 bases had no gene match.

CDR3 sequence: CASSVGVGRNEQFF. CDR3 DNA: TGTGCCAGCAGCGTAGGGGTGGGGAGAAATGAGCAGTTCTTC. The V gene is TRBV9, the J gene TRBJ2-1, with D perhaps matching TRBD2 (5 bases). Germline V CDR1 and CDR2: SGDLS, YYNGEE. CDR3 size: 14 residues. Trimming removed 0 bases at V and 7 bases at J, with 11 bases between.

The chain is built from TRBV28 and TRBJ2-7; no clear D gene. Trimming removed 2 bases at V and 3 bases at J, with 8 bases between. Germline V gene lookup returns CDR1 MDHEN and CDR2 SYDVKM. The CDR3 is made up of 13 amino acids. DNA for the CDR3: TGTGCCAGCAGTTTACCAGGATTCTACGAGCAGTACTTC. It translates to CASSLPGFYEQYF.

V and J are TRBV4-3 and TRBJ2-2, with 8 bases lining up with TRBD1. The CDR3 contains 14 residues. CDR1 is LGHNA, CDR2 YSLEER, per germline. V dropped 3 bases and J dropped 5; count of bases not matched to a gene: 2. CDR3 sequence reads: CASSQDRVTGELFF. The DNA for the CDR3 is TGCGCCAGCAGCCAGGACAGGGTAACCGGGGAGCTGTTTTTT.

The chain has TRBV19 and TRBJ2-3; TRBD2 agrees at 8 bases. The V and J ends lost 7 bases and 2 bases, in that order; junction bases with no gene match: 5. The CDR3 has 14 residues. In germline, CDR1 is LNHDA, CDR2 SQIVND (reference sequence). The CDR3 reads CASKRGIPTDTQYF. The CDR3 DNA reads as TGTGCCAGTAAGCGGGGGATCCCCACAGATACGCAGTATTTT.

The chain couples TRBV5-6 to TRBJ2-5; no definite D call. CDR1 is SGHDT and CDR2 is YYEEEE in the germline V gene. The CDR3 is 14 amino acids. V was clipped by 0 bases and J by 0 bases, with 6 bases between them. The CDR3 loop reads CASSLVEYQETQYF. In DNA form, the CDR3 reads TGTGCCAGCAGCTTGGTAGAATACCAAGAGACCCAGTACTTC.

The CDR3 protein is CASSDLGDSGNTIYF. The CDR3 DNA reads TGTGCCAGCAGTGATTTGGGCGACTCTGGAAACACCATATATTTT. The rearrangement joins TRBV6-1 to TRBJ1-3; D is unresolved. Per the germline V gene, CDR1 is MNHNS and CDR2 is SASEGT. Trimming stripped 3 bases from V and 0 bases from J, with 9 bases between. This CDR3 spans 15 amino acids.

About this clone: Other nucleotide sequences in the sample specify the same CDR3. The genes are TRBV30 and TRBJ1-5; D unclear. This CDR3 is 13 amino acids long. Trimming cost V 1 base and J 1 base, with 5 bases left between them. Germline V gene lookup returns CDR1 GTSNPN and CDR2 SVGIG (reference sequence). CDR3 region: CAWSGGSNQPQHF. The DNA for the CDR3 is TGTGCCTGGAGTGGAGGGAGCAATCAGCCCCAGCATTTT.

This chain links TRBV19 with TRBJ2-1; D call uncertain. The germline V and J ends were trimmed by 6 bases and 4 bases, with 22 bases remaining between them. Germline-derived CDR1 and CDR2 are LNHDA and SQIVND (reference sequence). There are 17 residues in the CDR3. CDR3 coding DNA: TGTGCCAGTAGCCGGGTTGGCAGCTCACTTGGGTACAATGAGCAGTTCTTC. Residues: CASSRVGSSLGYNEQFF. Based on the CDR3 plus reference TRBV19 and TRBJ2-1, the full variable domain is DGGITQSPKYLFRKEGQNVTLSCEQNLNHDAMYWYRQDPGQGLRLIYYSQIVNDFQKGDIAEGYSVSREKKESFPLTVTSAQKNPTAFYLCASSRVGSSLGYNEQFFGPGTRLTVL.